The source of this T cell receptor beta chain is a study of T cell repertoires in cytomegalovirus infection (dated by TCRdb to the late 2010s). At the level of the whole study: Alongside well-studied HLA-B-restricted epitopes, the peptide stimulations were aimed at recently identified HLA-C-restricted CMV epitopes, whose presentation resists viral immunomodulation. Donor HLA type was relevant to the analysis, as public TCR beta signatures indicated carriage of CMV infection together with the matching HLA type. On the study overall, not on this receptor specifically: In both this cohort and an independent cohort of more than 350 donors, the cumulative frequency of public TCR beta family members distinguished carriers of CMV infection plus the relevant HLA type. In the ex vivo response, HLA-C-restricted CMV-specific TCR beta clonotypes were dominant, and in two of eight donors the single most frequent clonotype came from this HLA-C-restricted group.

TCRdb shows the sequencer as Illumina HiSeq 1500. Clones were called with MiXCR by TCRdb after fastp trimmed the public reads at Q25, and only in-frame beta chains were retained. Records with the same CDR3 protein are collapsed into one entry carrying the most frequent genes and DNA. The sample table lists hundreds of thousands of distinct CDR3 sequences, roughly 30% of them with a count of one. Of the sample, roughly 13% falls within the top ten clones. Based on the germline V gene (reference sequence), the CDR1 and CDR2 sequences are MNHEY and SMNVEV. The CDR3 sequence holds 17 residues, the cysteine and phenylalanine included. Only the CDR3 part of the read is kept: 51 bases, read in frame from the first base. Here V drops 4 bases and J drops 0 bases, and the junction holds 7 bases not matched to any gene. What the treatment or condition label conveys for this sample: in vitro stimulation with specific CMV peptide epitopes to enrich CMV-specific T cells.

This clonotype was counted between two and nine times. Its antigen is not yet known. Base qualities are not recorded, but no much larger clone differs from it by a single base. The sequence is built from TRBV27 and TRBJ1-1, and 11 junctional nucleotides match TRBD1. Sequencing used cultured CD8+ T cells from PBMCs, obtained from culture after CMV antigen stimulation. The clonotype comes from a human donor in good health (CMV status not recorded). Some clones in this sample may be carry-over from other donors' samples. The CDR3 protein: CASSSQDRGQMNTEAFF. In nucleotides, the sequence is TGTGCCAGCAGTTCCCAGGACAGGGGGCAAATGAACACTGAAGCTTTCTTT.